This entry is about one TCR beta chain. The antigen is undetermined. Constant-segment primers served in 5'RACE that generated TCR alpha and TCR beta cDNA libraries bearing sample barcodes and UMIs. Via MiXCR, TCRdb re-called the 5' RACE reads, giving one row per CDR3 protein. The top ten hold around a fifth of the sample, which has some 450,000 distinct CDR3 sequences, roughly 17% seen once. The sample is drawn from a study of T-cell memory formation after mild COVID-19. The study, taken as a whole, reports: Second-wave clones reaching peak frequency on day 37 lacked confirmed SARS-CoV-2 specificity. A balance of CD4 and CD8 characterized clones contracting day 15 to 85, whereas later expanders leaned CD4+.

Germline V gives CDR1 LNHDA, CDR2 SQIVND (reference sequence). CDR3 length: 15 residues. V lost 6 bases, J lost 4 bases, and 13 bases lay in between. The rearrangement links TRBV19 to TRBJ2-6; tentatively, D is TRBD2 (5 bases). The receptor's source is a man aged 18 to 29 who had mild COVID-19 (a few samples of this study predate the infection). Cell type and time point are not known. The material sequenced was PBMCs or a T cell subset sorted from them (not recorded which). CDR3 in DNA: TGTGCCAGTAGCTGGGGAGTGGCCGGGGCCAACGTCCTGACTTTC. Amino acid sequence: CASSWGVAGANVLTF.